This T cell receptor beta chain was observed in a study of long-term antiretroviral therapy in people with HIV. In the study overall: It was about a decade after the earliest samples that the 2015 immediate-ART recommendation appeared.

As to this clone: Its target is unknown.

The V and J ends lost 6 bases and 3 bases respectively, with 11 bases between them. Germline loops: CDR1 LNHDA, CDR2 SQIVND (reference sequence). The CDR3 loop spans 13 amino acids. Study results and caveats: Missing from the dataset were any data on ART adherence, viral resistance or therapy changes. Clonotypes expanded prior to ART showed repertoire dominance at all sampled time points.

Version v3.0 of the immunoSEQ assay ran at survey level. Only in-frame clones appear in the TCRdb table, and some are missing; sequencing was by immunoSEQ multiplex PCR. The repertoire holds about 29,000 clones, approximately 95% seen once, with around 7.4% in the top ten. Every one of the participants with HIV received treatment in the United States. The sequence was collected from a man aged 25 to 40 with HIV. The sequencing used unsorted PBMCs, collected 5.3 years after starting antiretroviral therapy. J is TRBJ1-2 and V is TRBV19, with D maybe TRBD1 (5 bases). The CDR3 DNA sequence: TGTGCCAGTAGGTCACAGGACTACTATGGCTACACCTTC. Translation gives CASRSQDYYGYTF.